Following are 16 T cell receptor beta chains from one sample sequenced in a study of response to subunit inactivated influenza vaccine. TCRdb re-called the RT-PCR reads through MiXCR, storing one row per CDR3 protein. The data hold some 540,000 distinct CDR3 sequences, with roughly 23% observed a single time. In addition, the sample was reused for a study of T cells expressing NK-cell markers. From that paper: UMIs accompanied the 5'RACE template switching by which TCR beta cDNA was made.

The sample consisted of CD4+ T cells sorted from PBMCs, taken roughly 12 days after vaccination. The receptors shown here come from a man aged 45-60 years who received an inactivated influenza vaccine.

J is TRBJ2-1 and V is TRBV6-1; the match to TRBD2 covers 10 bases. V was clipped by 4 bases and J by 0 bases; unmatched bases: 12. Per the germline V gene, CDR1 is MNHNS and CDR2 is SASEGT. This CDR3 is 19 amino acids long. CDR3 protein: CASSAISGGSNRSYNEQFF. CDR3 DNA: TGTGCCAGCAGTGCTATTAGCGGGGGGTCTAATCGCTCCTACAATGAGCAGTTCTTC.

V usage is TRBV9 and J usage is TRBJ2-7; no clear D gene. V was pared by 0 bases and J by 6 bases, with 10 bases between. CDR3 length: 13 residues. From germline, CDR1 is SGDLS and CDR2 YYNGEE. CDR3 residues: CASSVDRVGEQYF. In DNA form, the CDR3 reads TGTGCCAGCAGCGTAGATAGGGTAGGCGAGCAGTACTTC. Full variable domain (missing parts from reference TRBV9 and TRBJ2-7): DSGVTQTPKHLITATGQRVTLRCSPRSGDLSVYWYQQSLDQGLQFLIQYYNGEERAKGNILERFSAQQFPDLHSELNLSSLELGDSALYFCASSVDRVGEQYFGPGTRLTVT.

The chain joins TRBV18 to TRBJ2-7, with D unclear. This CDR3 spans 13 amino acids. Trimming stripped 2 bases from V and 2 bases from J, with 7 bases between. Germline V CDR1 and CDR2: KGHSH, LQKENI. The CDR3 loop reads CASSPRRTYEQYF. CDR3 sequence (DNA): TGTGCCAGCTCACCAAGGCGCACCTACGAGCAGTACTTC.

The sample holds a few counts of this clonotype. The chain is built from TRBV7-9 and TRBJ1-1; D unclear. Germline CDR1 SEHNR, CDR2 FQNEAQ (reference sequence). V was pared by 1 base and J by 0 bases, with 9 bases between. This CDR3 is built from 15 residues. CDR3 nucleotides: TGTGCCAGCAGCTTAGTTCGCAGGCTGAACACTGAAGCTTTCTTT. Protein sequence: CASSLVRRLNTEAFF. Based on the CDR3 plus reference TRBV7-9 and TRBJ1-1, the full variable domain is DTGVSQNPRHKITKRGQNVTFRCDPISEHNRLYWYRQTLGQGPEFLTYFQNEAQLEKSRLLSDRFSAERPKGSFSTLEIQRTEQGDSAMYLCASSLVRRLNTEAFFGQGTRLTVV.

In its sample, this clonotype was seen a few times. The chain links TRBV7-9 to TRBJ1-5, with TRBD1 identical over 7 bases. The germline gives CDR1 SEHNR, CDR2 FQNEAQ (reference sequence). The ends lost 4 bases at V and 7 bases at J; junction bases unmatched: 10. This CDR3 has 15 residues. Here the CDR3 reads CASSYQQGSGQPQHF. The DNA of the CDR3 is TGTGCCAGCAGCTATCAACAGGGGTCGGGGCAGCCCCAGCATTTT.

V usage is TRBV5-1 and J usage is TRBJ2-1, with 10 bases fitting TRBD2. The germline CDR1 and CDR2 sequences are SGHRS and YFSETQ. The V segment lost 4 bases and the J segment 7 bases; nucleotides outside the gene matches: 5. The CDR3 has 14 amino acids. In nucleotides, the CDR3 is TGCGCCAGCAGCACAGCGGGAGGGACGAATGAGCAGTTCTTC. Amino acid sequence: CASSTAGGTNEQFF.

The V and J genes are TRBV15 and TRBJ1-1; 7 bases agree with TRBD1. Trimming cost V 7 bases and J 4 bases; bases outside gene matches: 6. Germline assignment: CDR1 LNHNV and CDR2 YYDKDF (reference sequence). The length of the CDR3 is 13 residues. CDR3 nucleotides: TGTGCCACCAAAAGAGGGGGCGTCACTGAAGCTTTCTTT. Its protein is CATKRGGVTEAFF.

The chain combines TRBV20-1 with TRBJ1-3; D gene ambiguous. Deletions cut 1 base from V and 0 bases from J, with 10 bases between. Germline CDR1 reads DFQATT; CDR2 reads SNEGSKA (reference sequence). The CDR3 has 15 amino acids. For the CDR3, the DNA is TGCAGTGCTAGAGCTAGCTCCTCCTCTGGAAACACCATATATTTT. Translation: CSARASSSSGNTIYF.

V gene TRBV6-2 or TRBV6-3 combines with J gene TRBJ1-1; a possible D gene is TRBD1 (6 bases). There are 14 residues in the CDR3. The V gene's germline CDR1 is MNHEY and CDR2 SVGEGT. The V and J ends lost 10 bases and 1 base respectively, with 16 bases between them. CDR3 nucleotide sequence: TGTGCCATCAAGCTGGGGGGGGCGAACACTGAAGCTTTCTTT. Its protein is CAIKLGGANTEAFF.

This clonotype came up many times. The chain has TRBV5-6 and TRBJ1-1; no firm D call. The germline CDR1 and CDR2 sequences are SGHDT and YYEEEE. The CDR3 extends over 11 amino acids. V lost 3 bases and J lost 1, with 1 base in between. The CDR3 DNA reads as TGTGCCAGCAGCTGGAACACTGAAGCTTTCTTT. Protein product: CASSWNTEAFF. Looking up the rest from reference TRBV5-6 and TRBJ1-1 gives the full variable domain: DAGVTQSPTHLIKTRGQQVTLRCSPKSGHDTVSWYQQALGQGPQFIFQYYEEEERQRGNFPDRFSGHQFPNYSSELNVNALLLGDSALYLCASSWNTEAFFGQGTRLTVV.

This clonotype occurred a few times. V usage is TRBV7-9 and J usage is TRBJ1-6; TRBD1 is a possible D gene (6 bases). Looked up from germline, CDR1 is SEHNR and CDR2 is FQNEAQ (reference sequence). Trimming left V 5 bases short and J 8 bases short, with 10 bases between. The CDR3 is 13 residues long. CDR3 coding DNA: TGTGCCAGCAGCCAGAGACAGGATTCACCCCTCCACTTT. Amino acid sequence: CASSQRQDSPLHF.

In this sample, this clonotype turned up a few times. V gene TRBV4-1 combines with J gene TRBJ2-1, with TRBD2 matching over 14 bases. J was trimmed by 4 bases and V by 1 base; bases with no gene match: 3. From germline, CDR1 is MGHRA and CDR2 YSYEKL. CDR3 length: 17 amino acids. Here the CDR3 DNA reads TGCGCCAGCAGCCAAGGGGGACTAGCGGGGGTTTACAATGAGCAGTTCTTC. Its translation: CASSQGGLAGVYNEQFF.

The V call is TRBV27, the J call TRBJ1-5; no reliable D call. This CDR3 contains 16 residues. The germline V and J ends were trimmed by 2 bases and 2 bases, with 13 bases remaining between them. CDR1 is MNHEY, CDR2 SMNVEV, per germline (reference sequence). DNA of the CDR3: TGTGCCAGCAGTTTAAAGGGTGCGGGAGGCAATCAGCCCCAGCATTTT. It translates to CASSLKGAGGNQPQHF.

The chain couples TRBV6-1 to TRBJ2-6; weak D call: TRBD2 (5 bases). This CDR3 spans 16 amino acids. Trimming shortened V by 5 bases and J by 1 base, and 12 bases separated the two germline ends. Per the germline V gene, CDR1 is MNHNS and CDR2 is SASEGT. DNA for the CDR3: TGTGCCAGCAGTCCTATTCGGGGATCTGGGGCCAACGTCCTGACTTTC. Protein product: CASSPIRGSGANVLTF.

The chain employs TRBV9 and TRBJ2-1; 10 bases are a match to TRBD2. The germline V gene has CDR1 SGDLS and CDR2 YYNGEE. V shed 0 bases and J 9 bases; nucleotides not matched to a gene: 12. The CDR3 length is 17 residues. The CDR3 protein is CASSVDFSSGRAPEQFF. The CDR3 DNA is TGTGCCAGCAGCGTAGACTTTTCCAGCGGGAGGGCCCCTGAGCAGTTCTTC.

This clonotype was seen ten or more times. The CDR3 DNA is TGCGCCAGCAGCAACCGGGGAGGGGGCGGAGTAGATACGCAGTATTTT. Its translation: CASSNRGGGGVDTQYF. The chain carries TRBV5-1 and TRBJ2-3; D is tentatively TRBD1 or TRBD2 (7 bases each). V shed 4 bases and J shed 5 bases, with 20 bases lying between them. In germline, CDR1 is SGHRS, CDR2 YFSETQ. This CDR3 spans 16 amino acids.